This T cell receptor beta chain comes out of a study of control samples from healthy donors and cancer patients. Method: immunoSEQ multiplex PCR; TCRdb's copy keeps in-frame clones and lacks some. Of around 40,000 clones listed, 75% to 95% are singletons. Germline assignment: CDR1 MNHEY and CDR2 SMNVEV (reference sequence). The CDR3 runs 14 residues. V was shortened by 6 bases and J by 1 base, with 12 bases between the two germline ends. The origin of this receptor is a woman aged 40 to 49 with head and neck cancer. The chain recombines TRBV27 with TRBJ1-1; D not certain. Sequencing was carried out using PBMCs. The CDR3 region is CASRSGSRNTEAFF. The DNA for the CDR3 is TGTGCCAGCAGGTCCGGGAGCCGGAACACTGAAGCTTTCTTT.